Reported below is one TCR beta chain. The germline CDR1 and CDR2 sequences are SGHDT and YYEEEE. V was clipped by 4 bases and J by 2 bases; unmatched bases: 6. The CDR3 runs to 15 residues. The data belong to a study of blood T cell repertoires in COVID-19. About the research overall: PBMCs, B-cell-depleted T cells, or T cells provided the cDNA or gDNA that made up the material.

The authors' processing: Quantification of nucleated cells was approximated via reference gene primer amplification. The assay was immunoSEQ multiplex PCR, and TCRdb's table has in-frame clones only and misses some. D and trimming come from the DNA, and the V and J calls and clone size come from that table. The sample carries 250,000 to 350,000 clones, about 90% recorded once. This clonotype originated in a man between 18 and 35 years old who had recovered from COVID-19. Sequencing was performed on peripheral blood. This chain connects TRBV5-6 to TRBJ2-7; TRBD2 aligns across 10 bases. The CDR3 DNA follows: TGTGCCAGCAGCCCCCCGAGCGGGAGGGCCTACGAGCAGTACTTC. It encodes CASSPPSGRAYEQYF.